The 10 T cell receptor beta chains listed next were all sequenced from one sample in a study of early T cells in non-severe SARS-CoV-2 infection. TCRdb ran MiXCR on the 5' RACE reads and lists one entry per CDR3 protein. In the table there are around 80,000 distinct CDR3 sequences, roughly 15% of which are singletons. Sequences were obtained from whole blood. The receptors originated from an adult who was a healthcare worker with PCR-confirmed SARS-CoV-2 infection or an uninfected control (not recorded which).

This sequence joins TRBV7-2 and TRBJ1-2, with TRBD1 identical over 8 bases. The CDR3 is made up of 14 amino acids. J lost 3 bases, V lost 5 bases, and 5 bases had no gene match. The V gene's germline CDR1 is SGHTA and CDR2 FQGNSA. CDR3 sequence (DNA): TGTGCCAGCAGCCTCCCGGGACAGGACTATGGCTACACCTTC. It encodes CASSLPGQDYGYTF.

This clonotype showed up just a few times. The V call is TRBV4-3, the J call TRBJ2-7; 8 bases are shared with TRBD2. The J segment lost 3 bases and the V segment lost 1 base, leaving 5 bases of the junction unmatched. The CDR3 has 15 amino acids. Germline-derived CDR1 and CDR2 are LGHNA and YSLEER. CDR3 sequence (DNA): TGCGCCAGCAGCCAAGGGTCGGGGGGGCTCTACGAGCAGTACTTC. It translates to CASSQGSGGLYEQYF.

This clonotype was picked up many times. The chain has TRBV30 and TRBJ2-5, with 7 bases matching TRBD1. CDR1 is GTSNPN, CDR2 SVGIG, per germline (reference sequence). This CDR3 contains 13 residues. Losses at the gene ends were 3 bases for V and 1 base for J; bases not matched to a gene: 2. This CDR3 reads CAWSGTVQETQYF. CDR3 DNA: TGTGCCTGGAGCGGGACAGTCCAAGAGACCCAGTACTTC.

At least ten counts were recorded for this clonotype. The chain carries TRBV7-2 and TRBJ1-2; no definite D call. Germline V gene data show CDR1 as SGHTA and CDR2 as FQGNSA. V lost 1 base to trimming and J lost 8 bases, with 8 bases between them. The CDR3 has 12 amino acids. CDR3 sequence reads: CASSLVYSGYTF. The CDR3 DNA is TGTGCCAGCAGCTTAGTATATTCCGGCTACACCTTC.

The gene calls are TRBV19 and TRBJ2-7; 9 bases match TRBD1. Germline assignment: CDR1 LNHDA and CDR2 SQIVND (reference sequence). This CDR3 is 13 amino acids long. After removal of 7 bases from V and 3 bases from J, the junction contained 4 bases not matched to a gene. CDR3 region: CASMGQGSYEQYF. The CDR3 DNA is TGTGCCAGTATGGGACAGGGTAGCTACGAGCAGTACTTC.

The chain carries TRBV29-1 and TRBJ2-3, with D tentatively TRBD1 or TRBD2 (5 bases each). With 8 bases removed from V and 1 base from J, the gap between germline ends came to 13 bases. Germline values: CDR1 SQVTM, CDR2 ANQGSEA. The CDR3 spans 13 residues. The CDR3: CSLARGRTDTQYF. For the CDR3, the DNA is TGCAGCCTTGCGAGGGGCCGCACAGATACGCAGTATTTT.

This clonotype was counted between two and nine times. The chain joins TRBV20-1 to TRBJ1-2, with a weak D call TRBD1 (5 bases). Trimming took off 6 bases at V and 3 bases at J, with 11 bases between the two ends. Per germline, CDR1 DFQATT and CDR2 SNEGSKA (reference sequence). The length of the CDR3 is 12 residues. CDR3 bases: TGCAGTGCCCCGAAAGGGGACTATGGCTACACCTTC. Encoded protein: CSAPKGDYGYTF.

This clonotype was seen more than once but under ten times. This chain connects TRBV9 to TRBJ1-1; 7 nucleotides align to TRBD1. V dropped 3 bases and J dropped 11; count of bases not matched to a gene: 16. This CDR3 is built from 15 residues. In germline, CDR1 is SGDLS, CDR2 YYNGEE. This CDR3 is CASSAEGARGSTAFF. In nucleotides, the CDR3 is TGTGCCAGCAGCGCTGAGGGGGCACGCGGTAGTACGGCTTTCTTT.

A few counts support this clonotype. The genes are TRBV14 and TRBJ2-5; the D is unclear. Trimming left V 0 bases short and J 7 bases short, with 9 bases between. Germline V gene sequence: CDR1 SGHDN, CDR2 FVKESK. This CDR3 is built from 13 residues. The CDR3 sequence: CASSQELVGTQYF. CDR3 sequence (DNA): TGTGCCAGCAGCCAAGAGCTTGTGGGGACCCAGTACTTC.

This clonotype was found many times. The chain combines TRBV11-2 with TRBJ2-3, with D perhaps matching TRBD1 or TRBD2 (5 bases each). Germline-derived CDR1 and CDR2 are SGHAT and FQNNGV. Trimming took 5 bases from V and 4 from J, leaving 22 bases between them. The CDR3 is 17 amino acids. The chain's CDR3 is CASSPRDGTGSADTQYF. CDR3 DNA: TGTGCCAGCAGCCCCCGGGACGGGACGGGGAGTGCAGATACGCAGTATTTT.